The present TCR beta chain was sequenced within a study of cytomegalovirus exposure and HLA in healthy donors. Regarding the study as a whole: When analyzed later, the rates of TCR association showed variation by HLA locus, with DRB1 the most and HLA-C the fewest. Cytomegalovirus-associated status was assigned to 164 TCR beta chains. The authors later found HLA-associated TCR beta chains more clonally expanded than equally common others. Most observed TCR sequences were rare, whereas some public TCRs were detected in many donors.

Trimming took off 2 bases at V and 4 bases at J, with 10 bases between the two ends. Germline values: CDR1 SGHAT, CDR2 FQNNGV. The CDR3 totals 14 residues. As to this clone: Antigen: not known.

60 Vbeta and 13 Jbeta primers were used in PCR. TCRdb keeps only in-frame clones here, not all; method: immunoSEQ multiplex PCR. Among approximately 190,000 clones, 75% to 85% were seen once, and the ten largest hold around 6.3%. The V gene is TRBV11-2, the J gene TRBJ2-3, with D tentatively TRBD1 (5 bases). Sequenced: PBMCs. The source of this sequence is a woman between 45 and 65 years old in good health and CMV-seropositive. The CDR3 nucleotides read TGTGCCAGCAGCTTACTTTGGGGCCCAGATACGCAGTATTTT. Its translation: CASSLLWGPDTQYF.